Below, 17 T cell receptor beta chains from the same sample are listed, as sequenced in a study of vaccination and CD4 T cells after COVID-19 (dated by TCRdb to 2021 to 2024). Library preparation used PCR. For sequencing, an Illumina iSeq 100 was employed. TCRdb itself trimmed the public reads at Q25 with fastp, ran MiXCR and retained productive beta chains. CDR3 protein sequences are deduplicated, and each keeps its most common genes and DNA. The sample profile shows about 21,000 distinct CDR3 sequences; about 58% of them were found once. The top ten clones comprise about 1% of the sample. This specimen was CD4+ T cells from blood, taken before SARS-CoV-2 vaccination. The receptor set was obtained from a human donor who had recovered from COVID-19.

This clonotype was detected a few times. The rearrangement uses TRBV7-2 and TRBJ2-7, with D unresolved. Germline CDR1 is SGHTA and CDR2 is FQGNSA. The CDR3 runs to 16 residues. Trimming removed 2 bases at V and 7 bases at J, with 21 bases between. The CDR3 loop reads CASSLTRGVSGREQYF. The CDR3 DNA sequence: TGTGCCAGCAGCTTAACGAGAGGTGTGTCGGGTCGGGAGCAGTACTTC.

This clonotype was seen a few times. The J gene is TRBJ2-2, the V gene TRBV24-1, with D possibly matching TRBD2 (6 bases). Germline V lookup: CDR1 KGHDR, CDR2 SFDVKD. Trimming removed 0 bases at V and 3 bases at J, with 16 bases between. The CDR3 is 18 residues long. The CDR3 region has the DNA TGTGCCACCAGTGATTTGGCCGGGAGCTCAAAGTACACCGGGGAGCTGTTTTTT. It translates to CATSDLAGSSKYTGELFF.

The genes are TRBV4-2 and TRBJ1-3, with D uncertain. Germline V gives CDR1 LGHNA, CDR2 YNFKEQ. Deletions cut 0 bases from V and 4 bases from J, with 7 bases between. The CDR3 loop spans 14 amino acids. Here the CDR3 DNA reads TGTGCCAGCAGCCAAGAGATCGACGGAAACACCATATATTTT. This codes for CASSQEIDGNTIYF.

This clonotype was seen only once. V usage is TRBV7-3 and J usage is TRBJ2-2, with D unclear. The germline V gene has CDR1 SGHTA and CDR2 FQGTGA. The CDR3 is made up of 15 amino acids. Trimming took off 2 bases at V and 1 base at J, with 8 bases between the two ends. DNA of the CDR3: TGTGCCAGCAGCTTAGGTAGACAGAACACCGGGGAGCTGTTTTTT. This encodes CASSLGRQNTGELFF.

The rearrangement links TRBV7-8 to TRBJ2-2; 8 nucleotides line up with TRBD2. The CDR3 is made up of 17 amino acids. Germline-derived CDR1 and CDR2 are SGHVS and FQNEAQ. V lost 1 base and J lost 6; bases outside the gene matches: 10. In DNA, the CDR3 is TGTGCCAGCAGCTTAGGGACTAGCAAACGGTCGTCCGGGGAGCTGTTTTTT. Translating it yields CASSLGTSKRSSGELFF.

In its sample, this clonotype was seen once. This chain joins TRBV4-3 and TRBJ2-7; TRBD2 agrees at 13 bases. The V gene end was trimmed by 1 base and the J gene end by 2 bases; junction bases not matched to a gene: 11. CDR1 LGHNA and CDR2 YSLEER come from the germline V gene. This CDR3 region has 19 residues. The CDR3 nucleotides read TGCGCCAGCAGCCAAGGACTAGCGGGAGGTTCAACGTTAACCTACGAGCAGTACTTC. Translating gives CASSQGLAGGSTLTYEQYF.

This clonotype was detected a few times. The chain has TRBV20-1 and TRBJ1-1; 8 nucleotides match TRBD1. Germline V lookup: CDR1 DFQATT, CDR2 SNEGSKA (reference sequence). This CDR3 has 16 residues. The V and J ends lost 5 bases and 1 base, in that order; junction bases with no gene match: 12. CDR3 in DNA: TGCAGTGCTCACATTCTTCCGGGACAGGCGAACACTGAAGCTTTCTTT. Amino acids: CSAHILPGQANTEAFF.

The chain joins TRBV10-1 to TRBJ2-7; TRBD1 or TRBD2 may be the D gene (5 bases each). The germline V gene encodes CDR1 WNHNN and CDR2 SYGVQD (reference sequence). CDR3 length equals 15 residues. V shed 2 bases and J shed 5 bases, with 16 bases lying between them. For the CDR3, the DNA is TGCGCCAGCAGTGAGCGGGACGACCAGTGGCACGAGCAGTACTTC. Protein product: CASSERDDQWHEQYF.

This clonotype was detected a few times. The CDR3 bases are TGTGCCAGCAGTGAAGGTGACACCGGGGAGCTGTTTTTT. Residues: CASSEGDTGELFF. The chain carries TRBV6-1 and TRBJ2-2, with no clear D. Germline CDR1 reads MNHNS; CDR2 reads SASEGT. Trimming removed 1 base at V and 3 bases at J, with 3 bases between. The CDR3 is 13 residues long.

The chain recombines TRBV20-1 with TRBJ1-5; D is ambiguous. Germline V CDR1 and CDR2: DFQATT, SNEGSKA (reference sequence). V lost 5 bases and J 7 bases, leaving 15 bases between the germline ends. The CDR3 runs 13 residues. CDR3 bases: TGCAGTGCTCCTCGAGGGCGAGAACAGCCCCAGCATTTT. It translates to CSAPRGREQPQHF.

The V and J genes are TRBV7-2 and TRBJ2-5, with 7 bases fitting TRBD1. The CDR3 is 13 amino acids. Germline loops: CDR1 SGHTA, CDR2 FQGNSA. The V segment lost 3 bases and the J segment 4 bases; nucleotides outside the gene matches: 2. The CDR3, as DNA: TGTGCCAGCAGCTTCTCAGGGGGAGAGACCCAGTACTTC. Amino acids: CASSFSGGETQYF.

CDR3 region: CSAGTLGRGNEQYF. CDR3 nucleotide sequence: TGCAGTGCTGGAACCCTAGGGAGGGGTAACGAGCAGTACTTC. The V gene is TRBV20-1, the J gene TRBJ2-7; the match to TRBD2 covers 7 bases. The CDR3 totals 14 residues. The V gene end was trimmed by 5 bases and the J gene end by 5 bases; junction bases not matched to a gene: 12. Germline V gene lookup returns CDR1 DFQATT and CDR2 SNEGSKA (reference sequence).

This clonotype occurred once. The chain carries TRBV20-1 and TRBJ2-3; TRBD2 aligns across 11 bases. This CDR3 is built from 19 residues. In germline, CDR1 is DFQATT, CDR2 SNEGSKA (reference sequence). V was pared by 6 bases and J by 4 bases, with 21 bases of the junction left unmatched. Written as DNA, the CDR3 is TGCAGTGCCACCGCCCCGTCGGGACTAGCGGCGCCAATCGCAGATACGCAGTATTTT. Protein sequence: CSATAPSGLAAPIADTQYF.

The rearrangement joins TRBV6-2 or TRBV6-3 to TRBJ1-5, with D tentatively TRBD1 (6 bases). The V end was cut by 8 bases, the J end by 7 bases, with 12 bases between. Germline CDR1 MNHEY, CDR2 SVGEGT. This CDR3 region has 12 residues. The CDR3 sequence: CASQGYGQPQHF. The DNA for the CDR3 is TGTGCCAGCCAGGGGTACGGGCAGCCCCAGCATTTT.

This clonotype was seen more than once but under ten times. The chain carries TRBV1 and TRBJ2-7; the DNA was not used to check the table's D call, TRBD1. TRBV1 is classified as a pseudogene. The CDR3 runs 12 residues. CDR3 region: CTRGVSNYEQYF. The CDR3 DNA reads TGCACCCGGGGGGTCAGCAATTACGAGCAGTACTTC.

The chain recombines TRBV12-3 or TRBV12-4 with TRBJ2-2; D is uncertain. With 3 bases removed from V and 2 bases from J, the gap between germline ends came to 13 bases. The CDR3 runs to 16 residues. The CDR3 protein is CASSFTQLINTGELFF. CDR3 sequence (DNA): TGTGCCAGCAGTTTCACACAGCTAATCAACACCGGGGAGCTGTTTTTT.

This CDR3 reads CASSFGGTPGEQYF. The CDR3 region has the DNA TGTGCCAGCAGTTTCGGGGGTACGCCGGGCGAGCAGTACTTC. V gene TRBV28 combines with J gene TRBJ2-7, with D perhaps TRBD2 (6 bases). This CDR3 region has 14 residues. Trimming took 3 bases from V and 6 from J, leaving 15 bases between them. The V gene's germline CDR1 is MDHEN and CDR2 SYDVKM.